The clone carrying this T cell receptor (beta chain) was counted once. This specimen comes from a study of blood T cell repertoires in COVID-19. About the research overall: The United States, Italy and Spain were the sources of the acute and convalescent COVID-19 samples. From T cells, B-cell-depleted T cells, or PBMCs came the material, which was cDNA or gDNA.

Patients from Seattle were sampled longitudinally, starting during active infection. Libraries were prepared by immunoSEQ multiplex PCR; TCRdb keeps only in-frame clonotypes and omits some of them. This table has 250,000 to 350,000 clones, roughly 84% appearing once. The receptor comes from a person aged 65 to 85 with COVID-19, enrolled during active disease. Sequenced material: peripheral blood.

This CDR3 reads CASSLGGDTEAFF. The CDR3 coding sequence is TGTGCCAGCAGCTTAGGGGGAGACACTGAAGCTTTCTTT. The chain combines TRBV7-2 with TRBJ1-1; D unresolved. Germline V gene lookup returns CDR1 SGHTA and CDR2 FQGNSA. Trimming pared 1 base from V and 3 bases from J, leaving 6 bases between. This CDR3 is built from 13 residues.